This paragraph reports one TCR beta chain. A junction boundary mismatches the germline segment, possibly from a read error. This specimen comes from a study of tumor and adjacent non-tumor tissue in lung cancer. Study-wide context: Samples averaged roughly 4.4 million productive TCRbeta reads each.

No cell sorting was done before RNA was extracted from the tissue. Distant lung tissue was collected more than 3 cm away from the tumor edge. Germline loops: CDR1 SQVTM, CDR2 ANQGSEA. The CDR3 is made up of 17 amino acids. Three rounds of nested PCR, following a modified ARM-PCR protocol, produced the TCRbeta library. TCRdb processed the multiplex PCR reads anew with MiXCR; each CDR3 protein has one entry. Of almost 75,000 distinct CDR3 sequences listed, about two thirds are singletons. The genes are TRBV29-1 and TRBJ2-1; 10 positions agree with TRBD2. The receptor comes from a woman in her forties or fifties with non-small cell lung cancer. The specimen sequenced was distant non-tumor lung tissue. For the CDR3, the DNA is TGCAGCGCCTGGACTAGCGGCCAGACGAGGCCCTACAATGAGCAATTCTTC. It codes for CSAWTSGQTRPYNEQFF.